This entry concerns a single T cell receptor (beta chain). Antigen unknown. The data were taken from a study of post-analysis software for immune sequencing data. Study-level findings and limits: Compared with controls, patients had more of 4 or 5 TRBV segments, including TRBV5-6, TRBV5-1 and TRBV20-1. Batch-matched samples strongly co-clustered by F measure.

The CDR3 length is 16 residues. Per the germline V gene, CDR1 is MNHNY and CDR2 is SVGAGI (reference sequence). Trimming cost V 0 bases and J 3 bases; bases outside gene matches: 6. Unique molecular identifiers had been added to the TCR beta cDNA libraries. Input populations of roughly 0.85 to 11 million T cells gave rise to approximately 480,000 cDNA molecules. MiXCR was run by TCRdb on the PCR reads, yielding one entry per CDR3 protein. Of some 450,000 distinct CDR3 sequences listed, over 35% are singletons. V gene TRBV6-6 combines with J gene TRBJ2-7; 9 positions agree with TRBD1. Sequencing was carried out using blood. This TCR was sampled from a girl aged 5-17 years with multiple sclerosis. Written as DNA, the CDR3 is TGTGCCAGCAGTTACTCGGGAGGGACAGGGTACTACGAGCAGTACTTC. It translates to CASSYSGGTGYYEQYF.